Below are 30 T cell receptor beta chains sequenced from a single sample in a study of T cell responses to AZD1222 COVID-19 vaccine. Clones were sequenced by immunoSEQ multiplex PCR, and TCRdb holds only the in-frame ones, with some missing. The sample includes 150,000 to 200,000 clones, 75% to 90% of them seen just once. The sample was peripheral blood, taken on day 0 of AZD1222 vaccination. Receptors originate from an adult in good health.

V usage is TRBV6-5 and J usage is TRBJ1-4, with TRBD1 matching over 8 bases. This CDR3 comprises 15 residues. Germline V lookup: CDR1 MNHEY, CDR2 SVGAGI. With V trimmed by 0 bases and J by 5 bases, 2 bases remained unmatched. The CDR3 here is CASSYSRQGNEKLFF. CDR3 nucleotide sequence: TGTGCCAGCAGTTACTCGAGACAGGGGAATGAAAAACTGTTTTTT.

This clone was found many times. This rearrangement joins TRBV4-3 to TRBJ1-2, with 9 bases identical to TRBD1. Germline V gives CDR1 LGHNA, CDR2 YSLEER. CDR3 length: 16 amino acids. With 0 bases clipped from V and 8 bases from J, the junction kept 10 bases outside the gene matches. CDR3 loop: CASSQDETGGIAGYTF. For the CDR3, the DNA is TGCGCCAGCAGCCAAGATGAGACAGGGGGAATAGCGGGCTACACCTTC.

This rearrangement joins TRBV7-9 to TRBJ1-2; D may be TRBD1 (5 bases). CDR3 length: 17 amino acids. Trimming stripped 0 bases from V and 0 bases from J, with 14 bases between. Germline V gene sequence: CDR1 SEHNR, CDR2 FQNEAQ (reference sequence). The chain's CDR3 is CASSLAWGPATNYGYTF. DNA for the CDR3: TGTGCCAGCAGCTTAGCTTGGGGCCCTGCTACTAACTATGGCTACACCTTC.

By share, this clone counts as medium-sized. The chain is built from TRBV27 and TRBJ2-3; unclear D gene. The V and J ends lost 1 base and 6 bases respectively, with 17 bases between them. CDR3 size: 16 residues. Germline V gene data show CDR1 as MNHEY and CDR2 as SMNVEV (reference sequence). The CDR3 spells CASSLYFGFYTDTQYF. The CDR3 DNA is TGTGCCAGCAGTTTATATTTCGGGTTCTATACGGATACGCAGTATTTT.

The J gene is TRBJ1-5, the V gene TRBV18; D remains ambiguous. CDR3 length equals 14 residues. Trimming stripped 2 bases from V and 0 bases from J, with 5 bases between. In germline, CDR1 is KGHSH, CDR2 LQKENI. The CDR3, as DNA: TGTGCCAGCTCACCAGGGGATAGCAATCAGCCCCAGCATTTT. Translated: CASSPGDSNQPQHF.

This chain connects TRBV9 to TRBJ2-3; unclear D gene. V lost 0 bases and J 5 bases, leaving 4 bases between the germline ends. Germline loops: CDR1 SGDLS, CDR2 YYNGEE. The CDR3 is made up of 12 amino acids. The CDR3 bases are TGTGCCAGCAGCGTAGGTAAAGATACGCAGTATTTT. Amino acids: CASSVGKDTQYF. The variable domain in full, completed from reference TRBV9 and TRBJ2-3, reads DSGVTQTPKHLITATGQRVTLRCSPRSGDLSVYWYQQSLDQGLQFLIQYYNGEERAKGNILERFSAQQFPDLHSELNLSSLELGDSALYFCASSVGKDTQYFGPGTRLTVL.

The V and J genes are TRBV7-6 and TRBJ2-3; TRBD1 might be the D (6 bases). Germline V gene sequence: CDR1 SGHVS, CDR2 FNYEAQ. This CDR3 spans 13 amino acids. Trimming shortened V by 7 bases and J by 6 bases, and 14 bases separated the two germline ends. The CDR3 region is CASTEGTPDTQYF. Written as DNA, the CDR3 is TGTGCCAGCACCGAAGGGACACCCGATACGCAGTATTTT. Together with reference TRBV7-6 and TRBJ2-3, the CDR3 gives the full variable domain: GAGVSQSPRYKVTKRGQDVALRCDPISGHVSLYWYRQALGQGPEFLTYFNYEAQQDKSGLPNDRFSAERPEGSISTLTIQRTEQRDSAMYRCASTEGTPDTQYFGPGTRLTVL.

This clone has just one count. The CDR3: CASSSSSPTRNSPLHF. CDR3 bases: TGTGCCAGCAGTTCTTCCTCCCCCACACGCAATTCACCCCTCCACTTT. The chain is built from TRBV28 and TRBJ1-6, with no clear D. V was cut by 4 bases and J by 7 bases, with 17 bases left in between. This CDR3 is built from 16 residues. Germline CDR1 and CDR2: MDHEN and SYDVKM.

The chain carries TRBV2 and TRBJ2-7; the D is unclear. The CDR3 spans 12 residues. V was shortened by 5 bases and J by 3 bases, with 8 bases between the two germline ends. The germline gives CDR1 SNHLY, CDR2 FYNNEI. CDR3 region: CASSMDGYEQYF. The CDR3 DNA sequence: TGTGCCAGCAGTATGGACGGCTACGAGCAGTACTTC.

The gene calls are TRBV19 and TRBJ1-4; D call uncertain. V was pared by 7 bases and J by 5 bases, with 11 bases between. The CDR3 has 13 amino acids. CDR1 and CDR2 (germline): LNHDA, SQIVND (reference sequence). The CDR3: CASTFRTNEKLFF. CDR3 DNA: TGTGCCAGTACCTTCCGGACCAATGAAAAACTGTTTTTT. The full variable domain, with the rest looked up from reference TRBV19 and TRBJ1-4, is DGGITQSPKYLFRKEGQNVTLSCEQNLNHDAMYWYRQDPGQGLRLIYYSQIVNDFQKGDIAEGYSVSREKKESFPLTVTSAQKNPTAFYLCASTFRTNEKLFFGSGTQLSVL.

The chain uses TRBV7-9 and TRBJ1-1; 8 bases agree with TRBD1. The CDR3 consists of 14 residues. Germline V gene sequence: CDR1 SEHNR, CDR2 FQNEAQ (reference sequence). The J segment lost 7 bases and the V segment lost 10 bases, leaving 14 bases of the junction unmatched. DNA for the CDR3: TGTGCCATCCTAGGCACAGGGGGGGAGCATGAAGCTTTCTTT. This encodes CAILGTGGEHEAFF. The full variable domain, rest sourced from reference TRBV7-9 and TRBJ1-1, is DTGVSQNPRHKITKRGQNVTFRCDPISEHNRLYWYRQTLGQGPEFLTYFQNEAQLEKSRLLSDRFSAERPKGSFSTLEIQRTEQGDSAMYLCAILGTGGEHEAFFGQGTRLTVV.

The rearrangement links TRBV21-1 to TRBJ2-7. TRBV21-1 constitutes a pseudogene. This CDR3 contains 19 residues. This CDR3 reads CASSNSIGATGRSSYEQYF. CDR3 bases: TGTGCCAGCAGCAACTCGATCGGCGCAACAGGGAGGAGCTCCTACGAGCAGTACTTC.

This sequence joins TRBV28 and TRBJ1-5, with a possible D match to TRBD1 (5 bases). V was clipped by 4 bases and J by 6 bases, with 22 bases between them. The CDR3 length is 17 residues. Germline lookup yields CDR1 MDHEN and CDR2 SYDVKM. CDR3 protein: CASSYTPIRDLRQPQHF. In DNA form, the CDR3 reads TGTGCCAGCAGTTACACGCCAATCCGGGACCTACGTCAGCCCCAGCATTTT.

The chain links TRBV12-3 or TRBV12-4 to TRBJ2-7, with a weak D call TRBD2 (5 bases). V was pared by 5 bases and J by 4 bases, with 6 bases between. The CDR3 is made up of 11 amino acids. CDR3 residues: CASSRGYEQYF. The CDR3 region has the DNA TGTGCCAGCAGTCGGGGATACGAGCAGTACTTC.

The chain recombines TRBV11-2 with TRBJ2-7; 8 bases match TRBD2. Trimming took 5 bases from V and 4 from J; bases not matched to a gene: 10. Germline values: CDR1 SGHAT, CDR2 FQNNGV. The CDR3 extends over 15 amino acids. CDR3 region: CASSPRGGFNYEQYF. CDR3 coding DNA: TGTGCCAGCAGCCCCCGGGGGGGGTTTAATTACGAGCAGTACTTC.

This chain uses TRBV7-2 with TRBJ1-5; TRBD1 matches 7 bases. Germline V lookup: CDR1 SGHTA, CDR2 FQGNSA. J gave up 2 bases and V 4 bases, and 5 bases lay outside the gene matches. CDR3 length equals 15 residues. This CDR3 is CASSWGTAGNQPQHF. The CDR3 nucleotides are TGTGCCAGCAGCTGGGGGACAGCCGGCAATCAGCCCCAGCATTTT.

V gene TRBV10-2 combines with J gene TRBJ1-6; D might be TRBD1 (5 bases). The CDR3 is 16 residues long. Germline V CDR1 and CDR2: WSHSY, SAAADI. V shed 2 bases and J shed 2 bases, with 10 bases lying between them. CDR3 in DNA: TGCGCCAGCAGTGAGGGGGGGTTAACCTATAATTCACCCCTCCACTTT. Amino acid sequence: CASSEGGLTYNSPLHF.

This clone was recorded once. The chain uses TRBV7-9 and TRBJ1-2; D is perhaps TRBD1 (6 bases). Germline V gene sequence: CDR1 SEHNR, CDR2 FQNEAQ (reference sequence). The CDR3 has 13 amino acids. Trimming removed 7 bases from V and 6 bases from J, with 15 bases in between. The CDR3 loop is CASTYPGAHGYTF. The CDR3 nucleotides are TGTGCCAGCACTTACCCGGGGGCCCATGGCTACACCTTC.

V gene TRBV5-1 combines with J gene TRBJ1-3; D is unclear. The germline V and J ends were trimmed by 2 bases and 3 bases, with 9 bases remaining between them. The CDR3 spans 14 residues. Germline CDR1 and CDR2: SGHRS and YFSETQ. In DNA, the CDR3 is TGCGCCAGCAGCTTTGAGGGTGTTGGAAACACCATATATTTT. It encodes CASSFEGVGNTIYF.

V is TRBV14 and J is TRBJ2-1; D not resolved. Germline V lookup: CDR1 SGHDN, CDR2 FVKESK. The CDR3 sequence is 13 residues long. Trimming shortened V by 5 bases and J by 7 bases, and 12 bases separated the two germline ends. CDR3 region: CASSAQTWNEQFF. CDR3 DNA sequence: TGTGCCAGCAGCGCCCAGACGTGGAATGAGCAGTTCTTC. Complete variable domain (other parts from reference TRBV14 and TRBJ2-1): EAGVTQFPSHSVIEKGQTVTLRCDPISGHDNLYWYRRVMGKEIKFLLHFVKESKQDESGMPNNRFLAERTGGTYSTLKVQPAELEDSGVYFCASSAQTWNEQFFGPGTRLTVL.

The chain's CDR3 is CASTRGTEQFF. The CDR3 DNA is TGTGCCAGCACCAGGGGCACTGAGCAGTTCTTC. This chain connects TRBV11-2 to TRBJ2-1; weak D call: TRBD1 (6 bases). V lost 7 bases and J lost 9, with 10 bases in between. The CDR3 extends over 11 amino acids. Germline assignment: CDR1 SGHAT and CDR2 FQNNGV.

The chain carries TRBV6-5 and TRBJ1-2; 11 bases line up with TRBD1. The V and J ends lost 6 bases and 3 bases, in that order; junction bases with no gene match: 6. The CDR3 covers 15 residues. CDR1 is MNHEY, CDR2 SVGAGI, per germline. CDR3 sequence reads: CASSWTGGGDYGYTF. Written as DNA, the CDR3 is TGTGCCAGCAGCTGGACAGGGGGCGGCGACTATGGCTACACCTTC.

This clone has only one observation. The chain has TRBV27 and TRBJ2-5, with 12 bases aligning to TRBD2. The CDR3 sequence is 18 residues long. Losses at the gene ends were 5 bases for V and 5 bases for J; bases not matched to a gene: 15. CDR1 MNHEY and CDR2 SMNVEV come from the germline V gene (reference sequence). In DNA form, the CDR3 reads TGTGCCAGCAGTATCCGGACTAGCGGGAACTCCAAGGGCGAGACCCAGTACTTC. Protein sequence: CASSIRTSGNSKGETQYF.

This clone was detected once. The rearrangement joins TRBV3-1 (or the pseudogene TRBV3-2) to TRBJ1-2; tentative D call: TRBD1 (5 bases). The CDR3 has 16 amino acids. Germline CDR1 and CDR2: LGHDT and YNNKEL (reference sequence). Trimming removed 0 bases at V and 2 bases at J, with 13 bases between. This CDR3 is CASSQDSRDQNYGYTF. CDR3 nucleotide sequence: TGTGCCAGCAGCCAAGATTCCAGGGACCAGAACTATGGCTACACCTTC.

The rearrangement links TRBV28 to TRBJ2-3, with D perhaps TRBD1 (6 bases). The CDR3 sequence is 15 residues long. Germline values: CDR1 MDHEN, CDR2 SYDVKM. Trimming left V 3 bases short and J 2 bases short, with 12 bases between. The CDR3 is CASSFVGTTTDTQYF. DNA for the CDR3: TGTGCCAGCAGTTTTGTTGGGACAACCACAGATACGCAGTATTTT.

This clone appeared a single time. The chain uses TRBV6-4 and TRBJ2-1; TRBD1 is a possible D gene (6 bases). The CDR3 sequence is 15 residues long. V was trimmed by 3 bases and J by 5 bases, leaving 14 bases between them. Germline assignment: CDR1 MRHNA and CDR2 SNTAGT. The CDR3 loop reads CASSDRGGGHNEQFF. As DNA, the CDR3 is TGTGCCAGCAGTGATCGGGGTGGGGGCCACAATGAGCAGTTCTTC.

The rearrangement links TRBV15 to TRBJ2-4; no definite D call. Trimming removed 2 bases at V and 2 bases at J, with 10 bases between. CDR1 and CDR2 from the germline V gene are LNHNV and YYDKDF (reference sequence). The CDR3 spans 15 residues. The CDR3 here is CATSRPPGSKNIQYF. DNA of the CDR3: TGTGCCACCAGCAGACCCCCAGGTTCCAAAAACATTCAGTACTTC. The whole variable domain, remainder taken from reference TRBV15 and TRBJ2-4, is DAMVIQNPRYQVTQFGKPVTLSCSQTLNHNVMYWYQQKSSQAPKLLFHYYDKDFNNEADTPDNFQSRRPNTSFCFLDIRSPGLGDTAMYLCATSRPPGSKNIQYFGAGTRLSVL.

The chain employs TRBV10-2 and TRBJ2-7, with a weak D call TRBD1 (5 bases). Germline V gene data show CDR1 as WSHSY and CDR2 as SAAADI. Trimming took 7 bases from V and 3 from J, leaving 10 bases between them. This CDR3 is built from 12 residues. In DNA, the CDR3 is TGCGCCAGCACCCCCGGACACTACGAGCAGTACTTC. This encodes CASTPGHYEQYF.

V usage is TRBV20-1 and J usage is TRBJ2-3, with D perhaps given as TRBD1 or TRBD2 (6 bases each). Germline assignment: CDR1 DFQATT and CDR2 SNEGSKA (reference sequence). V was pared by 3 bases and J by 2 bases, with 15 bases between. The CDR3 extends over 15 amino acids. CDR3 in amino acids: CSASRRRGDTDTQYF. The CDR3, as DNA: TGCAGTGCTAGTAGGCGGAGGGGGGACACAGATACGCAGTATTTT.

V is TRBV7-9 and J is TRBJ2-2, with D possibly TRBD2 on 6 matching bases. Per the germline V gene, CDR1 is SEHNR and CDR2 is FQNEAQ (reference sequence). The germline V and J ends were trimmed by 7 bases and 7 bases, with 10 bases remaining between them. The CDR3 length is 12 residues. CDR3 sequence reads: CASKGLYGELFF. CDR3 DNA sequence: TGTGCCAGCAAGGGACTTTACGGGGAGCTGTTTTTT.